This entry lists 12 T cell receptor beta chains sequenced from one sample in a study of CD8 T cells in Susac syndrome. The authors reverse transcribed roughly 0.5 to 1 ug RNA with random hexamers. TCRdb recomputed calls from the immunoSEQ multiplex PCR reads with MiXCR, one row per CDR3 protein. The table shows around 170,000 distinct CDR3 sequences, with 90% to 95% occurring only once. Sequences were obtained from CD4+ T cells from PBMCs. These TCRs come from a human donor with Susac syndrome.

Written as DNA, the CDR3 is TGTGCCAGCAACCGGACTAGCGGTTACTACAATGAGCAGTTCTTC. Protein: CASNRTSGYYNEQFF. V usage is TRBV7-3 and J usage is TRBJ2-1; 10 bases align to TRBD2. The germline gives CDR1 SGHTA, CDR2 FQGTGA. Trimming took 7 bases from V and 3 from J; bases not matched to a gene: 6. This CDR3 comprises 15 residues.

This clonotype was seen only once. The CDR3 reads CSAKRDTQYF. The DNA of the CDR3 is TGCAGTGCCAAGAGAGATACGCAGTATTTT. The rearrangement uses TRBV20-1 and TRBJ2-3, with D unclear. V was cut by 6 bases and J by 5 bases, with 6 bases left in between. CDR3 length: 10 residues. CDR1 DFQATT and CDR2 SNEGSKA come from the germline V gene (reference sequence).

This rearrangement joins TRBV7-2 to TRBJ2-1; no clear D gene. CDR1 SGHTA and CDR2 FQGNSA come from the germline V gene. V was pared by 5 bases and J by 7 bases, with 9 bases between. CDR3 length: 12 residues. The CDR3 protein is CASSPVWNEQFF. The CDR3 DNA reads TGTGCCAGCAGCCCCGTTTGGAATGAGCAGTTCTTC.

The CDR3: CASSEALLPGGTQYF. The CDR3 coding sequence is TGTGCCAGCAGTGAAGCGCTACTGCCGGGGGGGACCCAGTACTTC. The chain is built from TRBV6-1 and TRBJ2-5; 7 bases line up with TRBD2. The V gene's germline CDR1 is MNHNS and CDR2 SASEGT. The CDR3 sequence is 15 residues long. V shed 0 bases and J 7 bases; nucleotides not matched to a gene: 8.

In its sample, this clonotype was seen a few times. The chain employs TRBV29-1 and TRBJ2-1; D not resolved. The germline gives CDR1 SQVTM, CDR2 ANQGSEA. V was clipped by 4 bases and J by 4 bases, with 8 bases between them. This CDR3 spans 12 amino acids. DNA of the CDR3: TGCAGCGTTGGGCAGGTTTACAATGAGCAGTTCTTC. This gives the protein CSVGQVYNEQFF.

The chain couples TRBV10-3 to TRBJ1-2; weak D call: TRBD1 (6 bases). Trimming stripped 10 bases from V and 14 bases from J, with 23 bases between. The CDR3 runs to 12 residues. Germline V lookup: CDR1 ENHRY, CDR2 SYGVKD. CDR3: CATARTADLTTF. CDR3 DNA sequence: TGTGCCACGGCCCGGACAGCAGACCTTACAACCTTC.

J is TRBJ1-6 and V is TRBV6-1; no firm D call. CDR3 length: 17 residues. Per the germline V gene, CDR1 is MNHNS and CDR2 is SASEGT. With 5 bases removed from V and 2 bases from J, the gap between germline ends came to 16 bases. CDR3 loop: CASSQYGQGTYNSPLHF. The CDR3 DNA sequence: TGTGCCAGCAGTCAGTACGGCCAAGGAACCTATAATTCACCCCTCCACTTT.

The chain carries TRBV6-6 and TRBJ1-6; possibly TRBD1 for D (6 bases). Trimming took 0 bases from V and 10 from J, leaving 13 bases between them. This CDR3 region has 15 residues. Germline CDR1 and CDR2: MNHNY and SVGAGI (reference sequence). CDR3 region: CASSYSAPGESPLHF. The CDR3 bases are TGTGCCAGCAGTTACTCGGCGCCAGGGGAATCACCCCTCCACTTT.

The rearrangement links TRBV12-3 or TRBV12-4 to TRBJ1-2, with D perhaps TRBD1 (5 bases). The CDR3 is 14 amino acids. The V end lost 3 bases, the J end lost 4 bases, and 12 bases lay between the germline ends. This CDR3 reads CASSFGAWGYGYTF. The CDR3 DNA follows: TGTGCCAGCAGTTTTGGGGCCTGGGGCTATGGCTACACCTTC.

The chain couples TRBV2 to TRBJ1-5; D uncertain. Trimming stripped 4 bases from V and 2 bases from J, with 9 bases between. The CDR3 runs to 14 residues. Per the germline V gene, CDR1 is SNHLY and CDR2 is FYNNEI. CDR3 DNA sequence: TGTGCCAGCAGTGGAGGGTGGGGCAATCAGCCCCAGCATTTT. It translates to CASSGGWGNQPQHF.

The chain couples TRBV18 to TRBJ2-7, with 8 bases that match TRBD1. Trimming at V came to 3 bases and at J to 2 bases, leaving 6 bases not matched to a gene. The CDR3 covers 15 residues. Germline CDR1 KGHSH, CDR2 LQKENI. The CDR3 here is CASSPRTGSPYEQYF. The CDR3 coding sequence is TGTGCCAGCTCACCCAGGACAGGGAGCCCCTACGAGCAGTACTTC.

The genes are TRBV20-1 and TRBJ2-5; possibly TRBD1 for D (5 bases). V was shortened by 0 bases and J by 5 bases, with 16 bases between the two germline ends. The germline V gene encodes CDR1 DFQATT and CDR2 SNEGSKA (reference sequence). The CDR3 sequence is 15 residues long. In DNA form, the CDR3 reads TGCAGTGCTAGAGATGGACATAGGGCTACGGAGACCCAGTACTTC. As protein: CSARDGHRATETQYF.